The 3 T cell receptor beta chains reported below all come from one sample, sequenced in a study of OX40 agonist ivuxolimab in advanced cancers. Clones were read by immunoSEQ multiplex PCR, and TCRdb kept only the in-frame ones, dropping some. The repertoire holds approximately 44,000 clones, with roughly 80% as singletons. The input for sequencing was CD4+ or CD8+ T cells sorted from blood, taken in a trial of the OX40 agonist ivuxolimab. The receptors derive from an adult with an advanced solid tumor such as melanoma, head and neck, liver or kidney cancer.

The chain is built from TRBV5-1 and TRBJ1-1; 8 nucleotides agree with TRBD1. Unmatched junction bases numbered 9, after V lost 1 base and J lost 4 bases. CDR3 size: 16 residues. In germline, CDR1 is SGHRS, CDR2 YFSETQ. CDR3 sequence: CASSLRAGGSGTEAFF. In nucleotides, the CDR3 is TGCGCCAGCAGCTTGCGGGCAGGGGGCTCGGGCACTGAAGCTTTCTTT.

The chain recombines TRBV6-5 with TRBJ2-3, with D possibly TRBD2 on 6 matching bases. The CDR3 runs 14 residues. The V end was cut by 7 bases, the J end by 2 bases, with 13 bases between. Germline values: CDR1 MNHEY, CDR2 SVGAGI. For the CDR3, the DNA is TGTGCCAGCAAACCGGGACTTAACACAGATACGCAGTATTTT. Protein: CASKPGLNTDTQYF.

This sequence joins TRBV5-1 and TRBJ2-7; maybe TRBD2 (5 bases). The CDR3 is 15 residues long. Germline assignment: CDR1 SGHRS and CDR2 YFSETQ. The ends were cut back, 0 bases at V and 0 bases at J, with 10 bases in the middle. This chain's CDR3 is CASSLEGSRSYEQYF. The CDR3 DNA reads TGCGCCAGCAGCTTGGAAGGGAGCCGCTCCTACGAGCAGTACTTC.